This entry describes one T cell receptor beta chain. Its matching antigen is unknown. This sample is drawn from a study of T cell responses to AZD1222 COVID-19 vaccine. Study-wide results and caveats: The donors showed a predominance of white British ancestry and of females, with possible underestimation of clonal diversity.

Assay: immunoSEQ multiplex PCR; the TCRdb copy retains only in-frame clones and omits some. This sample yields 90,000 to 120,000 clones, of which approximately 93% are seen a single time; 4.5% to 5% belongs to the top ten. Germline values: CDR1 SGHRS, CDR2 YFSETQ. The V and J ends lost 2 bases and 6 bases, in that order; junction bases with no gene match: 7. The CDR3 is 14 residues long. The receptor's source is an adult in good health. The input for sequencing was peripheral blood, taken on day 0 of AZD1222 vaccination. The chain couples TRBV5-1 to TRBJ1-2, with TRBD1 identical over 7 bases. The CDR3 region has the DNA TGCGCCAGCAGCTTAGCGACAGGGTTGGATGGCTACACCTTC. This translates into CASSLATGLDGYTF.